These 32 T cell receptor beta chains share one sample of origin, sequenced in a study of early T cells in non-severe SARS-CoV-2 infection. TCRdb reprocessed the 5' RACE reads with MiXCR, giving one entry per CDR3 protein. The data show about 48,000 distinct CDR3 sequences, over 5% seen once. The material was whole blood, obtained at baseline. All receptors come from an adult who was a healthcare worker with PCR-confirmed SARS-CoV-2 infection or an uninfected control (not recorded which).

Ten or more counts support this clonotype. This chain uses TRBV19 with TRBJ2-1; a weak D match, TRBD2 (5 bases). The CDR3 totals 16 residues. Germline V gene lookup returns CDR1 LNHDA and CDR2 SQIVND (reference sequence). V shed 5 bases and J shed 2 bases, with 16 bases lying between them. As DNA, the CDR3 is TGTGCCAGTAGTTTATCGGCTAGCTTTACCTACAATGAGCAGTTCTTC. Translating gives CASSLSASFTYNEQFF.

This clonotype showed up just a few times. The V and J genes are TRBV12-3 or TRBV12-4 and TRBJ2-1; 12 nucleotides agree with TRBD1. Trimming cost V 5 bases and J 9 bases; bases outside gene matches: 8. This CDR3 contains 15 residues. As DNA, the CDR3 is TGTGCCAGCAGTCCCCGGGACAGGGGGCTTAGTGAGCAGTTCTTC. It yields the protein CASSPRDRGLSEQFF.

A few counts support this clonotype. The chain couples TRBV6-5 to TRBJ1-1; D ambiguous. V was clipped by 3 bases and J by 4 bases, with 12 bases between them. The germline gives CDR1 MNHEY, CDR2 SVGAGI. This CDR3 is 14 amino acids long. Written as DNA, the CDR3 is TGTGCCAGCAGTTATGAAGGAGGTGTCACTGAAGCTTTCTTT. Amino acid sequence: CASSYEGGVTEAFF.

The V call is TRBV28, the J call TRBJ2-5, with 7 bases aligning to TRBD2. This CDR3 contains 16 residues. Germline assignment: CDR1 MDHEN and CDR2 SYDVKM. With V trimmed by 5 bases and J by 5 bases, 14 bases remained unmatched. This CDR3 is CASSPPLGRGGETQYF. In DNA form, the CDR3 reads TGTGCCAGCAGTCCCCCACTTGGGAGGGGAGGGGAGACCCAGTACTTC.

This clonotype was detected a few times. This chain uses TRBV2 with TRBJ2-2; D not resolved. This CDR3 comprises 14 residues. V was cut by 7 bases and J by 1 base, with 10 bases left in between. Germline CDR1 reads SNHLY; CDR2 reads FYNNEI. CDR3 residues: CASTIKGNTGELFF. DNA of the CDR3: TGTGCCAGCACGATCAAGGGGAACACCGGGGAGCTGTTTTTT.

This clonotype was observed a handful of times. The rearrangement uses TRBV5-4 and TRBJ2-5; D might be TRBD1 or TRBD2, each matching 6 bases. The V gene lost 3 bases and the J gene lost 5 bases, with 14 bases spanning the gap. The CDR3 is made up of 14 amino acids. Germline CDR1 is SGHNT and CDR2 is YYREEE (reference sequence). In DNA form, the CDR3 reads TGTGCCAGCAGCTGGCCGGGGGCGTCTGAGACCCAGTACTTC. Translated, it gives CASSWPGASETQYF.

This clonotype was counted ten times or more. This rearrangement joins TRBV5-1 to TRBJ2-1; TRBD2 matches at 12 bases. V lost 0 bases to trimming and J lost 5 bases; unmatched junction nucleotides: 12. Germline CDR1 SGHRS, CDR2 YFSETQ. This CDR3 is built from 19 residues. As DNA, the CDR3 is TGCGCCAGCAGCTTGGTGGGACTAGCGGGCCCCACCGAAAACAATGAGCAGTTCTTC. The encoded protein is CASSLVGLAGPTENNEQFF.

The table lists this clonotype with a few counts. The chain uses TRBV7-6 and TRBJ2-2, with D tentatively TRBD1 (6 bases). The CDR3 sequence is 16 residues long. V lost 0 bases and J lost 1, with 9 bases in between. In germline, CDR1 is SGHVS, CDR2 FNYEAQ. CDR3 sequence (DNA): TGTGCCAGCAGCTTAGCCGGACAGTTGAACACCGGGGAGCTGTTTTTT. Protein product: CASSLAGQLNTGELFF. Full variable domain (rest looked up from reference TRBV7-6 and TRBJ2-2): GAGVSQSPRYKVTKRGQDVALRCDPISGHVSLYWYRQALGQGPEFLTYFNYEAQQDKSGLPNDRFSAERPEGSISTLTIQRTEQRDSAMYRCASSLAGQLNTGELFFGEGSRLTVL.

This clonotype turned up a few times. The chain has TRBV5-8 and TRBJ1-2; D unclear. The CDR3 contains 15 residues. Germline CDR1 SGHTS, CDR2 YDEGEE. The V and J ends lost 5 bases and 1 base respectively, with 15 bases between them. CDR3 coding DNA: TGTGCCAGCAGTTTTACCGACCGACGTAACTATGGCTACACCTTC. Its protein product is CASSFTDRRNYGYTF.

Only a few counts were recorded for this clonotype. The chain combines TRBV3-1 with TRBJ2-2, with 13 bases identical to TRBD2. CDR1 is LGHDT and CDR2 is YNNKEL in the germline V gene (reference sequence). The length of the CDR3 is 16 residues. V lost 3 bases and J lost 4; bases outside the gene matches: 2. This CDR3 reads CASSQTSGRSTGELFF. Here the CDR3 DNA reads TGTGCCAGCAGCCAGACTAGCGGGAGGTCCACCGGGGAGCTGTTTTTT.

This chain connects TRBV28 to TRBJ2-5; TRBD1 aligns across 8 bases. The CDR3 runs 13 residues. Trimming took 7 bases from V and 5 from J; bases not matched to a gene: 6. The germline CDR1 and CDR2 sequences are MDHEN and SYDVKM. CDR3 DNA: TGTGCCAGCATGAGGACAGGGTTGGAGACCCAGTACTTC. Translating gives CASMRTGLETQYF.

This clonotype has more than one count but fewer than ten. The chain uses TRBV7-3 and TRBJ2-5; D tentatively fits TRBD1 or TRBD2 (5 bases each). Germline V CDR1 and CDR2: SGHTA, FQGTGA. This CDR3 has 13 residues. The V gene lost 2 bases and the J gene lost 7 bases, with 11 bases spanning the gap. The CDR3 is CASSLGGRGTQYF. CDR3 nucleotides: TGTGCCAGCAGCTTAGGGGGACGGGGGACCCAGTACTTC.

This clonotype has at least ten counts. The chain uses TRBV7-9 and TRBJ2-4; no firm D call. Germline CDR1 is SEHNR and CDR2 is FQNEAQ (reference sequence). CDR3 size: 11 residues. The germline V and J ends were trimmed by 5 bases and 8 bases, with 7 bases remaining between them. The CDR3, as DNA: TGTGCCAGCAGCAGAGAGGACATTCAGTACTTC. This codes for CASSREDIQYF.

This clonotype was detected ten times or more. The rearrangement links TRBV7-3 to TRBJ1-2; D is possibly TRBD1 (5 bases). The CDR3 consists of 16 residues. With 2 bases removed from V and 4 bases from J, the gap between germline ends came to 17 bases. Germline V gene sequence: CDR1 SGHTA, CDR2 FQGTGA. CDR3 coding DNA: TGTGCCAGCAGCTTAGGCGGGGCAGGGTCTTCCTATGGCTACACCTTC. It translates to CASSLGGAGSSYGYTF.

This clonotype was detected only a few times. The chain links TRBV3-1 to TRBJ2-4, with 14 nucleotides matching TRBD2. The ends lost 4 bases at V and 15 bases at J; junction bases unmatched: 5. The CDR3 has 13 residues. Germline-derived CDR1 and CDR2 are LGHDT and YNNKEL (reference sequence). CDR3 DNA: TGTGCCAGCAGCCCCGGGACTAGCGGGAGTATGTACTTC. This encodes CASSPGTSGSMYF.

This clonotype was observed many times. This rearrangement joins TRBV28 to TRBJ2-1; 8 nucleotides align to TRBD1. The CDR3 has 14 residues. Trimming at V came to 5 bases and at J to 5 bases, leaving 5 bases not matched to a gene. CDR1 MDHEN and CDR2 SYDVKM come from the germline V gene. The CDR3 region has the DNA TGTGCCAGCAGTGTCCAGGGGGCCCACAATGAGCAGTTCTTC. This sequence encodes CASSVQGAHNEQFF.

This clonotype showed up many times. The chain links TRBV15 to TRBJ2-2; D ambiguous. Germline lookup yields CDR1 LNHNV and CDR2 YYDKDF (reference sequence). The V end lost 5 bases, the J end lost 4 bases, and 23 bases lay between the germline ends. This CDR3 is 18 amino acids long. The CDR3 DNA follows: TGTGCCACCAGCGCAAAGCAGCTGTTTCAGTCAGCCACCGGGGAGCTGTTTTTT. It yields the protein CATSAKQLFQSATGELFF.

The chain employs TRBV28 and TRBJ2-1, with 11 bases that match TRBD2. The CDR3 is 15 amino acids. Unmatched junction bases numbered 12, after V lost 8 bases and J lost 9 bases. Per germline, CDR1 MDHEN and CDR2 SYDVKM. CDR3 sequence (DNA): TGTGCCAGCCGAACGACTAGCGGGATTGGGGGTGAGCAGTTCTTC. It specifies CASRTTSGIGGEQFF.

This clonotype was counted only a few times. V gene TRBV28 combines with J gene TRBJ2-7; D ambiguous. The CDR3 has 12 residues. The germline V and J ends were trimmed by 6 bases and 2 bases, with 8 bases remaining between them. Germline V gene lookup returns CDR1 MDHEN and CDR2 SYDVKM. DNA of the CDR3: TGTGCCAGCAGCCCGATCCCCTACGAGCAGTACTTC. It translates to CASSPIPYEQYF.

V gene TRBV6-1 combines with J gene TRBJ2-3; maybe TRBD2 (6 bases). This CDR3 has 12 amino acids. CDR1 is MNHNS and CDR2 is SASEGT in the germline V gene. With 8 bases removed from V and 2 bases from J, the gap between germline ends came to 8 bases. Written as DNA, the CDR3 is TGTGCCAGCGGGACTTTCACAGATACGCAGTATTTT. Encoded protein: CASGTFTDTQYF.

Many counts were recorded for this clonotype. The chain links TRBV27 to TRBJ1-2; perhaps TRBD1 as D (6 bases). CDR1 MNHEY and CDR2 SMNVEV come from the germline V gene (reference sequence). Between the trimmed V and J ends, which lost 1 base and 2 bases, there was a span of 23 bases. This CDR3 spans 19 amino acids. Here the CDR3 DNA reads TGTGCCAGCAGTTTATTAGGACCGCAAAGGGGCAGGGGAAACTATGGCTACACCTTC. This gives the protein CASSLLGPQRGRGNYGYTF.

Many counts were recorded for this clonotype. J is TRBJ1-5 and V is TRBV6-5, with D perhaps TRBD1 (5 bases). Germline V CDR1 and CDR2: MNHEY, SVGAGI. This CDR3 spans 17 amino acids. V lost 2 bases, J lost 7 bases, and 21 bases lay in between. Written as DNA, the CDR3 is TGTGCCAGCAGTTACCGGACCCCGGGGCAGGGAGGACAGCCCCAGCATTTT. Translation gives CASSYRTPGQGGQPQHF.

The sample holds a few counts of this clonotype. The chain uses TRBV19 and TRBJ1-5; D not certain. V shed 3 bases and J shed 1 base, with 7 bases lying between them. CDR3 length: 14 residues. Looked up from germline, CDR1 is LNHDA and CDR2 is SQIVND (reference sequence). In DNA, the CDR3 is TGTGCCAGTAGTATCGGCAGGAGCAATCAGCCCCAGCATTTT. Residues: CASSIGRSNQPQHF.

V and J are TRBV5-4 and TRBJ2-1; TRBD2 matches at 12 bases. The trim removed 3 bases at V and 4 bases at J, leaving 8 bases unmatched. From germline, CDR1 is SGHNT and CDR2 YYREEE (reference sequence). The CDR3 is made up of 17 amino acids. CDR3 nucleotides: TGTGCCAGCAGCTCGAGGACTAGCGGGACGCGATACAATGAGCAGTTCTTC. Its protein product is CASSSRTSGTRYNEQFF.

This clonotype was recorded many times. V is TRBV5-1 and J is TRBJ1-1, with D unclear. The CDR3 has 14 residues. Germline-derived CDR1 and CDR2 are SGHRS and YFSETQ. Trimming took 3 bases from V and 7 from J, leaving 16 bases between them. The CDR3 spells CASSWREPRDEAFF. CDR3 coding DNA: TGCGCCAGCAGCTGGAGGGAACCAAGGGATGAAGCTTTCTTT. Full variable domain (rest looked up from reference TRBV5-1 and TRBJ1-1): KAGVTQTPRYLIKTRGQQVTLSCSPISGHRSVSWYQQTPGQGLQFLFEYFSETQRNKGNFPGRFSGRQFSNSRSEMNVSTLELGDSALYLCASSWREPRDEAFFGQGTRLTVV.

The chain joins TRBV7-6 to TRBJ2-1; maybe TRBD2 (5 bases). Deletions cut 1 base from V and 3 bases from J, with 10 bases between. Germline V gene sequence: CDR1 SGHVS, CDR2 FNYEAQ. The CDR3 runs 15 residues. CDR3 DNA sequence: TGTGCCAGCAGCTTAGAACAGCGGTTCTACAATGAGCAGTTCTTC. Translation gives CASSLEQRFYNEQFF.

V is TRBV30 and J is TRBJ1-3; D not resolved. Germline CDR1 and CDR2: GTSNPN and SVGIG (reference sequence). The V end was cut by 3 bases, the J end by 8 bases, with 8 bases between. This CDR3 is built from 11 residues. The CDR3 bases are TGTGCCTGGAGGCCGGCGGACACCATATATTTT. It specifies CAWRPADTIYF.

This clonotype was detected ten times or more. The chain recombines TRBV3-1 with TRBJ2-5; D is undetermined. V was trimmed by 3 bases and J by 5 bases, leaving 16 bases between them. CDR1 is LGHDT, CDR2 YNNKEL, per germline (reference sequence). This CDR3 has 15 amino acids. In DNA form, the CDR3 reads TGTGCCAGCAGCCAGGCGGACGATCGGCAGGAGACCCAGTACTTC. Translated: CASSQADDRQETQYF.

The chain combines TRBV6-1 with TRBJ2-3; the D gene is possibly TRBD2 (5 bases). Trimming shortened V by 3 bases and J by 4 bases, and 14 bases separated the two germline ends. This CDR3 comprises 15 residues. Looked up from germline, CDR1 is MNHNS and CDR2 is SASEGT. This CDR3 is CASSEARGIADTQYF. The CDR3 nucleotides are TGTGCCAGCAGTGAGGCGAGAGGGATAGCAGATACGCAGTATTTT.

This clonotype was seen many times. The V and J genes are TRBV2 and TRBJ1-2, with D maybe TRBD1 (5 bases). CDR1 and CDR2 (germline): SNHLY, FYNNEI. This CDR3 region has 13 residues. Trimming took 2 bases from V and 8 from J, leaving 12 bases between them. Here the CDR3 reads CASSEPGTYGYTF. As DNA, the CDR3 is TGTGCCAGCAGTGAACCGGGGACCTACGGCTACACCTTC. The full variable domain, rest sourced from reference TRBV2 and TRBJ1-2, is EPEVTQTPSHQVTQMGQEVILRCVPISNHLYFYWYRQILGQKVEFLVSFYNNEISEKSEIFDDQFSVERPDGSNFTLKIRSTKLEDSAMYFCASSEPGTYGYTFGSGTRLTVV.

Many counts were recorded for this clonotype. This chain links TRBV3-1 with TRBJ1-2, with D possibly being TRBD1 (5 bases). The CDR3 is 16 amino acids. Germline CDR1 LGHDT, CDR2 YNNKEL (reference sequence). The V gene lost 0 bases and the J gene lost 4 bases, with 15 bases spanning the gap. As DNA, the CDR3 is TGTGCCAGCAGCCAAGATGCGCGGGGGACTGGCTATGGCTACACCTTC. This gives the protein CASSQDARGTGYGYTF. The full variable domain, with the rest looked up from reference TRBV3-1 and TRBJ1-2, is DTAVSQTPKYLVTQMGNDKSIKCEQNLGHDTMYWYKQDSKKFLKIMFSYNNKELIINETVPNRFSPKSPDKAHLNLHINSLELGDSAVYFCASSQDARGTGYGYTFGSGTRLTVV.

This clonotype was picked up many times. The chain uses TRBV3-1 and TRBJ2-2; perhaps TRBD2 as D (6 bases). The CDR3 loop spans 14 amino acids. Germline-derived CDR1 and CDR2 are LGHDT and YNNKEL (reference sequence). V shed 4 bases and J shed 5 bases, with 11 bases lying between them. CDR3 DNA: TGTGCCAGCAGCCCCCTTGCGGGGACCGGGGAGCTGTTTTTT. It translates to CASSPLAGTGELFF.